Following are 26 T cell receptor beta chains from one sample sequenced in a study of blood T cell repertoires in COVID-19. The table came from immunoSEQ multiplex PCR; TCRdb's copy has only in-frame clones and leaves some out. The profile shows tens of thousands of clones, 81% of them singletons. Sequencing input: peripheral blood. The origin of the receptors is a man at least 80 years old with COVID-19, enrolled during active disease.

The genes are TRBV5-5 and TRBJ1-2; 7 bases map to TRBD1. The CDR3 totals 15 residues. Germline V CDR1 and CDR2: SGHKS, YYEKEE (reference sequence). V lost 0 bases to trimming and J lost 4 bases; unmatched junction nucleotides: 6. The CDR3 sequence: CASSLVPGGSYGYTF. The CDR3 region has the DNA TGTGCCAGCAGCTTGGTACCAGGGGGAAGCTATGGCTACACCTTC.

V gene TRBV19 combines with J gene TRBJ2-7; 7 bases line up with TRBD1. After removal of 6 bases from V and 5 bases from J, the junction contained 10 bases not matched to a gene. Germline loops: CDR1 LNHDA, CDR2 SQIVND (reference sequence). CDR3 length equals 14 residues. The CDR3 coding sequence is TGTGCCAGTAGACCGGACAGGCGGGCGAACGAGCAGTACTTC. This sequence encodes CASRPDRRANEQYF.

The V and J genes are TRBV2 and TRBJ1-4; a weak D match, TRBD1 (6 bases). The CDR3 is 14 amino acids. Trimming took 10 bases from V and 3 from J, leaving 15 bases between them. From germline, CDR1 is SNHLY and CDR2 FYNNEI. The chain's CDR3 is CATDRGTPNEKLFF. In DNA, the CDR3 is TGTGCCACCGATAGGGGGACGCCTAATGAAAAACTGTTTTTT.

The rearrangement joins TRBV2 to TRBJ2-3; D is possibly TRBD2 (6 bases). The CDR3 sequence is 14 residues long. Trimming took off 8 bases at V and 5 bases at J, with 17 bases between the two ends. Germline lookup yields CDR1 SNHLY and CDR2 FYNNEI. The CDR3 DNA sequence: TGTGCCAGCCTACTAGCCCCCAACGGAGATACGCAGTATTTT. Its translation is CASLLAPNGDTQYF.

The chain employs TRBV28 and TRBJ1-2; 7 bases map to TRBD1. The V segment lost 4 bases and the J segment 2 bases; nucleotides outside the gene matches: 4. The V gene's germline CDR1 is MDHEN and CDR2 SYDVKM. The CDR3 contains 14 residues. CDR3 DNA: TGTGCCAGCAGTTACCCGACAGGGAACTATGGCTACACCTTC. Amino acid sequence: CASSYPTGNYGYTF.

The V gene is TRBV6-5, the J gene TRBJ1-2, with 8 nucleotides matching TRBD1. The CDR3 extends over 15 amino acids. CDR1 is MNHEY, CDR2 SVGAGI, per germline. V shed 7 bases, J shed 8 bases, and the junction held 15 bases outside the gene matches. CDR3: CASTRGGQGGGGYTF. In DNA, the CDR3 is TGTGCCAGCACCCGAGGTGGACAGGGAGGCGGCGGCTACACCTTC.

This clone came up a few times. The CDR3 region has the DNA TGTGCCAGCAGCCAAGTCTCTACTAGCGGCCTCTCCTACGAGCAGTACTTC. Protein: CASSQVSTSGLSYEQYF. J is TRBJ2-7 and V is TRBV4-2; 8 bases line up with TRBD2. Germline trimming cut 1 base from V and 0 bases from J; bases unmatched to any gene: 8. The CDR3 contains 17 residues. The germline V gene has CDR1 LGHNA and CDR2 YNFKEQ.

The gene calls are TRBV4-2 and TRBJ1-5; tentatively, D is TRBD1 (6 bases). Germline lookup yields CDR1 LGHNA and CDR2 YNFKEQ. There are 15 residues in the CDR3. Trimming took 4 bases from V and 7 from J, leaving 17 bases between them. The CDR3 sequence: CASSRGTQGSQPQHF. In DNA form, the CDR3 reads TGTGCCAGCAGCCGAGGAACACAGGGTAGCCAGCCCCAGCATTTT.

The chain carries TRBV5-1 and TRBJ1-2; TRBD1 matches at 11 bases. There are 14 residues in the CDR3. Germline V gives CDR1 SGHRS, CDR2 YFSETQ. V dropped 5 bases and J dropped 7; count of bases not matched to a gene: 7. CDR3: CASSFGQGASGYTF. The CDR3 bases are TGCGCCAGCAGTTTCGGACAGGGGGCGAGTGGCTACACCTTC.

The gene calls are TRBV5-4 and TRBJ1-6, with TRBD1 as a possible D gene (6 bases). Germline V lookup: CDR1 SGHNT, CDR2 YYREEE (reference sequence). The CDR3 has 15 amino acids. Trimming removed 4 bases at V and 7 bases at J, with 15 bases between. CDR3 nucleotide sequence: TGTGCCAGCAGCGCCCAAACAGGGTTAAATTCACCCCTCCACTTT. Translation gives CASSAQTGLNSPLHF.

The chain is built from TRBV7-9 and TRBJ1-5, with D possibly being TRBD1 (5 bases). Germline V gene lookup returns CDR1 SEHNR and CDR2 FQNEAQ (reference sequence). Trimming shortened V by 3 bases and J by 2 bases, and 14 bases separated the two germline ends. The CDR3 consists of 16 residues. The CDR3 region is CASSFSPDSGNQPQHF. For the CDR3, the DNA is TGTGCCAGCAGCTTTTCTCCCGACAGTGGCAATCAGCCCCAGCATTTT.

Only a few counts were recorded for this clone. This chain connects TRBV11-3 to TRBJ2-2; TRBD1 matches 7 bases. J lost 7 bases, V lost 5 bases, and 4 bases had no gene match. From germline, CDR1 is SGHNT and CDR2 YENEEA. The CDR3 has 13 residues. This chain's CDR3 is CASSAGGNGELFF. The CDR3 region has the DNA TGTGCCAGCAGCGCAGGGGGTAACGGGGAGCTGTTTTTT.

The genes are TRBV6-1 and TRBJ2-2, with unresolved D. The CDR3 is made up of 14 amino acids. Germline V gene lookup returns CDR1 MNHNS and CDR2 SASEGT. With 2 bases removed from V and 9 bases from J, the gap between germline ends came to 13 bases. As DNA, the CDR3 is TGTGCCAGCAGTGAAACTTTCGAGGTGCGGGAGCTGTTTTTT. Translating it yields CASSETFEVRELFF.

J is TRBJ2-7 and V is TRBV28; maybe TRBD2 (5 bases). The germline CDR1 and CDR2 sequences are MDHEN and SYDVKM. With 6 bases removed from V and 4 bases from J, the gap between germline ends came to 16 bases. The CDR3 spans 14 residues. The CDR3, as DNA: TGTGCCAGCAGGGAGAGTTGGGAGCGGTACGAGCAGTACTTC. Its protein is CASRESWERYEQYF.

The chain employs TRBV5-1 and TRBJ2-4, with D possibly being TRBD2 (6 bases). Trimming cost V 0 bases and J 8 bases, with 15 bases left between them. From germline, CDR1 is SGHRS and CDR2 YFSETQ. The length of the CDR3 is 15 residues. The CDR3 protein is CASSLEGSGGDIQYF. DNA of the CDR3: TGCGCCAGCAGCTTGGAAGGGTCCGGAGGGGACATTCAGTACTTC.

The chain is built from TRBV3-1 (or the pseudogene TRBV3-2) and TRBJ2-1, with D possibly matching TRBD2 (6 bases). Germline values: CDR1 LGHDT, CDR2 YNNKEL (reference sequence). CDR3 length: 15 amino acids. With 0 bases removed from V and 5 bases from J, the gap between germline ends came to 11 bases. The CDR3, as DNA: TGTGCCAGCAGCCAAGACACGGGGGTCCACAATGAGCAGTTCTTC. Translation: CASSQDTGVHNEQFF.

V and J are TRBV5-4 and TRBJ1-5; D not certain. The CDR3 spans 13 residues. Between the trimmed V and J ends, which lost 0 bases and 11 bases, there was a span of 12 bases. Germline-derived CDR1 and CDR2 are SGHNT and YYREEE (reference sequence). The CDR3 nucleotides read TGTGCCAGCAGCTTGGAAACTGGCGGGGCCCAGCATTTT. Translating it yields CASSLETGGAQHF. Full variable domain (missing parts from reference TRBV5-4 and TRBJ1-5): ETGVTQSPTHLIKTRGQQVTLRCSSQSGHNTVSWYQQALGQGPQFIFQYYREEENGRGNFPPRFSGLQFPNYSSELNVNALELDDSALYLCASSLETGGAQHFGDGTRLSIL.

This chain joins TRBV28 and TRBJ2-3; maybe TRBD2 (6 bases). The germline CDR1 and CDR2 sequences are MDHEN and SYDVKM. The V gene lost 6 bases and the J gene lost 5 bases, with 15 bases spanning the gap. This CDR3 is built from 14 residues. The CDR3 sequence: CASSPPSEGDTQYF. For the CDR3, the DNA is TGTGCCAGCAGCCCACCTAGCGAGGGAGATACGCAGTATTTT.

This chain joins TRBV6-1 and TRBJ2-7, with 8 bases that match TRBD1. The CDR3 is made up of 14 amino acids. V trimming: 2 bases; J trimming: 2 bases; junction bases outside the gene matches: 2. Looked up from germline, CDR1 is MNHNS and CDR2 is SASEGT. This chain's CDR3 is CASSERGQAYEQYF. Written as DNA, the CDR3 is TGTGCCAGCAGTGAAAGGGGACAGGCCTACGAGCAGTACTTC.

The chain joins TRBV27 to TRBJ2-3; 15 bases match TRBD2. This CDR3 comprises 18 residues. Trimming removed 6 bases from V and 1 base from J; junction bases left unmatched: 8. CDR1 and CDR2 from the germline V gene are MNHEY and SMNVEV (reference sequence). The CDR3 DNA reads as TGTGCCAGCAGACCCGGACTAGCGGGAGGGCCCGGCACAGATACGCAGTATTTT. It specifies CASRPGLAGGPGTDTQYF.

This clone was seen only a few times. The chain carries TRBV30 and TRBJ2-2; possible D gene TRBD1, 5 bases. Germline values: CDR1 GTSNPN, CDR2 SVGIG (reference sequence). CDR3 length: 12 amino acids. Trimming stripped 0 bases from V and 6 bases from J, with 5 bases between. CDR3 bases: TGTGCCTGGAGTGTAGGGGCCGGGGAGCTGTTTTTT. Protein product: CAWSVGAGELFF.

The V call is TRBV13, the J call TRBJ1-3; D is possibly TRBD1 (6 bases). V dropped 4 bases and J dropped 8 bases, with 24 bases sitting between them. The CDR3 runs 17 residues. Germline V gene lookup returns CDR1 PRHDT and CDR2 FYEKMQ (reference sequence). As DNA, the CDR3 is TGTGCCAGCAGCTCCAAAGCCCCCAGGACAGATTCTTACACCATATATTTT. Residues: CASSSKAPRTDSYTIYF.

The V and J genes are TRBV5-5 and TRBJ1-6; D is unclear. The V gene lost 2 bases and the J gene lost 8 bases, with 11 bases spanning the gap. CDR1 and CDR2 from the germline V gene are SGHKS and YYEKEE (reference sequence). The CDR3 is made up of 14 amino acids. DNA for the CDR3: TGTGCCAGCAGCTTAGGCGGCTTCTATTCACCCCTCCACTTT. This codes for CASSLGGFYSPLHF.

This clone was seen only a few times. The DNA of the CDR3 is TGCAGCGTTGGGGGACAGAACAAAAACATTCAGTACTTC. The encoded protein is CSVGGQNKNIQYF. The chain carries TRBV29-1 and TRBJ2-4; TRBD1 matches at 7 bases. Germline values: CDR1 SQVTM, CDR2 ANQGSEA. The V segment lost 4 bases and the J segment 3 bases; nucleotides outside the gene matches: 3. CDR3 length equals 13 residues. Using reference TRBV29-1 and TRBJ2-4 for the parts outside the CDR3, the full variable domain is SAVISQKPSRDICQRGTSLTIQCQVDSQVTMMFWYRQQPGQSLTLIATANQGSEATYESGFVIDKFPISRPNLTFSTLTVSNMSPEDSSIYLCSVGGQNKNIQYFGAGTRLSVL.

The CDR3 nucleotides read TGTGCCAGTACTCCGCAGGGATACCGTAATGAAAAACTGTTTTTT. Residues: CASTPQGYRNEKLFF. The J gene is TRBJ1-4, the V gene TRBV19, with a weak D call TRBD1 (5 bases). The CDR3 runs 15 residues. Germline V gene data show CDR1 as LNHDA and CDR2 as SQIVND (reference sequence). V was trimmed by 7 bases and J by 4 bases, leaving 16 bases between them.

This chain connects TRBV28 to TRBJ2-1; D call uncertain. V was trimmed by 7 bases and J by 4 bases, leaving 5 bases between them. The CDR3 has 11 amino acids. CDR1 and CDR2 from the germline V gene are MDHEN and SYDVKM. In DNA, the CDR3 is TGTGCCAGCATCAGGTACAATGAGCAGTTCTTC. It is translated as CASIRYNEQFF.